This record concerns one T cell receptor (beta chain) sequence. The sorted-subset replicate PCRs were given around 190 ng DNA, which is some 29,000 T cell genomes. The protocol was immunoSEQ multiplex PCR, while the TCRdb copy is restricted to in-frame clones and leaves out a portion. The data contain approximately 980,000 clones, 60% to 85% of them singletons. The data stem from a study of shared clonotypes between healthy human individuals. CDR3 length: 17 amino acids. J lost 2 bases, V lost 4 bases, and 11 bases had no gene match. The germline CDR1 and CDR2 sequences are SGHDT and YYEEEE. The source of this sequence is a young man in good health. The chain has TRBV5-6 and TRBJ2-3; TRBD2 matches at 9 bases. The source material was memory CD4+ T cells sorted from blood. Specified subset: CD45RA-negative fraction. The CDR3 here is CASSDGKRGAITDTQYF. In DNA form, the CDR3 reads TGTGCCAGCAGCGATGGAAAGCGGGGGGCCATCACAGATACGCAGTATTTT.